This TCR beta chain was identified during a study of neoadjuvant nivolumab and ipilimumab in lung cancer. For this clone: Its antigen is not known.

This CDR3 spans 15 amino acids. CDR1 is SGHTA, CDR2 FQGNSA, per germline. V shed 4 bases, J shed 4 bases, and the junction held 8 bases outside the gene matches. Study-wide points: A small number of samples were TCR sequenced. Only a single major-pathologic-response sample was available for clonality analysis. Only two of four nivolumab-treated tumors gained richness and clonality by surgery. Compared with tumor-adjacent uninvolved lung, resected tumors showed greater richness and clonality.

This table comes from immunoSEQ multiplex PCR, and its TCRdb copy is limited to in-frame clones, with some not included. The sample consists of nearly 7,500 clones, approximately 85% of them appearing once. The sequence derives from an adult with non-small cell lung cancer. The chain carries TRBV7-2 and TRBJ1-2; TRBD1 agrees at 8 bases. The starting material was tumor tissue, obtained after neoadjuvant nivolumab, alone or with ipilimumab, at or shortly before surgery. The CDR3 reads CASSSPGGPLYGYTF. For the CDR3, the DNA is TGTGCCAGCAGCTCACCAGGGGGCCCCCTCTATGGCTACACCTTC.